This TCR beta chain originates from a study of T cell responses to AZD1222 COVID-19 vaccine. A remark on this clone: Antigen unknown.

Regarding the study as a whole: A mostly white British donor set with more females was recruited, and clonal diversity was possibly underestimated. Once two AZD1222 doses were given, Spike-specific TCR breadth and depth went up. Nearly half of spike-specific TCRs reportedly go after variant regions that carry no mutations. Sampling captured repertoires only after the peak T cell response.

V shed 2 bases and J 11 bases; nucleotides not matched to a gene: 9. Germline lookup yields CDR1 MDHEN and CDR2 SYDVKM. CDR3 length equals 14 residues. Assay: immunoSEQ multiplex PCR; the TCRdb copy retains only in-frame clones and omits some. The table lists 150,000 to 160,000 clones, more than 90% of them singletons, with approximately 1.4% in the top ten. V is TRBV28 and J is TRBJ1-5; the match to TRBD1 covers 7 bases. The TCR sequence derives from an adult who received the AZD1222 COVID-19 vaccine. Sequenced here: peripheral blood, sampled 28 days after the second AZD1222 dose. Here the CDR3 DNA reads TGTGCCAGCAGTTTAAGTTCGGGACAGCAGGCCCAGCATTTT. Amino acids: CASSLSSGQQAQHF.